The 8 T cell receptor beta chains below all came from one sample that was sequenced in a study of cytomegalovirus exposure and HLA in healthy donors. The table came from immunoSEQ multiplex PCR; TCRdb's copy has only in-frame clones and leaves some out. This sample carries about 63,000 clones, roughly 94% of them seen once, and the ten largest clones take 7%. The sample comprised PBMCs. Receptors were obtained from a woman between 18 and 30 years old in good health and CMV-seropositive.

The rearrangement uses TRBV6-1 and TRBJ1-4; TRBD1 matches at 11 bases. Germline CDR1 reads MNHNS; CDR2 reads SASEGT. J was trimmed by 7 bases and V by 2 bases; bases with no gene match: 6. The CDR3 covers 16 residues. The CDR3 here is CASSEPGQGAREKLFF. The CDR3 coding sequence is TGTGCCAGCAGTGAACCTGGACAGGGGGCGCGTGAAAAACTGTTTTTT.

This chain joins TRBV9 and TRBJ2-1; D call uncertain. Between the trimmed V and J ends, which lost 3 bases and 9 bases, there was a span of 16 bases. The CDR3 has 14 amino acids. CDR1 and CDR2 (germline): SGDLS, YYNGEE. The CDR3 protein is CASSDSGLGSEQFF. As DNA, the CDR3 is TGTGCCAGCAGCGACAGTGGATTAGGTAGTGAGCAGTTCTTC. The full variable domain, with the rest looked up from reference TRBV9 and TRBJ2-1, is DSGVTQTPKHLITATGQRVTLRCSPRSGDLSVYWYQQSLDQGLQFLIQYYNGEERAKGNILERFSAQQFPDLHSELNLSSLELGDSALYFCASSDSGLGSEQFFGPGTRLTVL.

V usage is TRBV4-2 and J usage is TRBJ1-1; 7 bases align to TRBD1. V was clipped by 1 base and J by 2 bases; unmatched bases: 4. This CDR3 has 15 amino acids. The germline V gene encodes CDR1 LGHNA and CDR2 YNFKEQ. The CDR3: CASSQGGTANTEAFF. The DNA of the CDR3 is TGTGCCAGCAGCCAAGGAGGGACAGCCAACACTGAAGCTTTCTTT.

This clone has more than one count but fewer than ten. The chain recombines TRBV18 with TRBJ2-7; TRBD1 agrees at 7 bases. This CDR3 has 15 amino acids. The V gene end was trimmed by 4 bases and the J gene end by 5 bases; junction bases not matched to a gene: 11. The germline V gene encodes CDR1 KGHSH and CDR2 LQKENI. CDR3 DNA sequence: TGTGCCAGCTCACGTCGGAAGGGGGCTACCCACGAGCAGTACTTC. The encoded protein is CASSRRKGATHEQYF.

This chain joins TRBV9 and TRBJ2-7, with D tentatively TRBD1 (5 bases). The CDR3 runs to 14 residues. Germline CDR1 is SGDLS and CDR2 is YYNGEE. V was pared by 2 bases and J by 6 bases, with 15 bases between. The CDR3 coding sequence is TGTGCCAGCAGCGTCTACGCTCAGGGTGCCGAGCAGTACTTC. Translated, it gives CASSVYAQGAEQYF.

This rearrangement joins TRBV6-5 to TRBJ2-5; D gene ambiguous. Germline V gene data show CDR1 as MNHEY and CDR2 as SVGAGI. V lost 0 bases to trimming and J lost 3 bases, with 5 bases between them. The CDR3 totals 13 residues. CDR3 sequence: CASSYSSKETQYF. The CDR3, as DNA: TGTGCCAGCAGTTACTCGAGTAAAGAGACCCAGTACTTC.

This clone was seen only once. The genes are TRBV29-1 and TRBJ2-1, with D tentatively TRBD1 (6 bases). The V and J ends lost 6 bases and 14 bases respectively, with 14 bases between them. Germline CDR1 SQVTM, CDR2 ANQGSEA. This CDR3 region has 10 residues. The CDR3 DNA reads TGCAGCGTGGTACGGGACACCAAGTTCTTC. Amino acids: CSVVRDTKFF.

The genes are TRBV9 and TRBJ2-3; 7 bases are a match to TRBD1. CDR1 and CDR2 from the germline V gene are SGDLS and YYNGEE. V lost 2 bases and J lost 3; bases outside the gene matches: 3. This CDR3 region has 14 residues. DNA for the CDR3: TGTGCCAGCAGCGTGACAGGGTCGACAGATACGCAGTATTTT. It yields the protein CASSVTGSTDTQYF. Based on the CDR3 plus reference TRBV9 and TRBJ2-3, the full variable domain is DSGVTQTPKHLITATGQRVTLRCSPRSGDLSVYWYQQSLDQGLQFLIQYYNGEERAKGNILERFSAQQFPDLHSELNLSSLELGDSALYFCASSVTGSTDTQYFGPGTRLTVL.